This T cell receptor beta chain was obtained from a study of T cells after yellow fever vaccination. At the level of the study: The fractions with low cell numbers were processed using SMART-Seq v4 Ultra Low Input.

TCR cDNA, made by 5'RACE template switching, carried an added universal primer site and UMIs. TCRdb called the 5' RACE reads again in MiXCR, with one record for every CDR3 protein. Of under 250,000 distinct CDR3 sequences detected, 6.5% to 8.5% appear once; the ten largest clones hold about 0.9%. Study-level findings and limits: Weaker in magnitude, the secondary response showed a faster peak on day 5 versus 15. The booster response re-showed most primary clones: approximately 95% CD4, more than 70% CD8.

The CDR3 spans 15 residues. Looked up from germline, CDR1 is MNHEY and CDR2 is SVGAGI. Trimming took off 2 bases at V and 5 bases at J, with 15 bases between the two ends. On this clonotype: Its antigen is undetermined.

The sequence was collected from a man under 40 who received the YFV17D yellow fever vaccine. This sample comprised CD4+ T cells sorted from PBMCs, obtained 15 days after the yellow fever booster vaccination. The genes are TRBV6-5 and TRBJ2-5; D is perhaps TRBD1 (7 bases). CDR3 sequence reads: CASSYDRDSRETQYF. CDR3 coding DNA: TGTGCCAGCAGTTACGACAGGGACTCCCGGGAGACCCAGTACTTC.